These 3 T cell receptor beta chains came from one sample sequenced in a study of glioma-infiltrating T cells. The iRepertoire nested amplicon-rescue multiplex PCR amplified TCR alpha and beta CDR3s from RNA. Using its own MiXCR run on the multiplex PCR reads, TCRdb lists one record per CDR3 protein. The data contain around 170,000 distinct CDR3 sequences, around 40% of them singletons. The sample taken for sequencing was glioma tissue, nonneoplastic brain tissue, or PBMCs (not recorded which). The receptors come from a human donor with low-grade glioma or glioblastoma, undergoing nonglioma brain surgery, or in good health (not recorded which).

This clonotype came up many times. This chain connects TRBV10-3 to TRBJ1-2; D remains ambiguous. The CDR3 contains 14 residues. The V and J ends lost 0 bases and 7 bases respectively, with 12 bases between them. Germline V gene sequence: CDR1 ENHRY, CDR2 SYGVKD. CDR3 protein: CAISESALEAGYTF. The CDR3, as DNA: TGTGCCATCAGTGAGTCGGCCCTCGAGGCTGGCTACACCTTC.

In the case of this clonotype: A much larger clone lies one base from this, so it may be a read error. The V gene is TRBV2, the J gene TRBJ1-2; D is possibly TRBD1 (5 bases). The germline V gene encodes CDR1 SNHLY and CDR2 FYNNEI. This CDR3 has 15 amino acids. DNA of the CDR3: TGTGCCAGAAGTGAGCTAACCGGGACCTCTGTAGGGTACACCTTC. Amino acid sequence: CARSELTGTSVGYTF.

For this clonotype: Being one base from a much bigger clone, this may be a read error. V and J are TRBV5-4 and TRBJ2-1; D ambiguous. Between the trimmed V and J ends, which lost 1 base and 14 bases, there was a span of 16 bases. This CDR3 contains 13 residues. CDR1 SGHNT and CDR2 YYREEE come from the germline V gene (reference sequence). The chain's CDR3 is CASSLSISDEEFF. CDR3 in DNA: TGTGCCAGCAGCTTGTCCATATCGGACGAGGAGTTCTTC.